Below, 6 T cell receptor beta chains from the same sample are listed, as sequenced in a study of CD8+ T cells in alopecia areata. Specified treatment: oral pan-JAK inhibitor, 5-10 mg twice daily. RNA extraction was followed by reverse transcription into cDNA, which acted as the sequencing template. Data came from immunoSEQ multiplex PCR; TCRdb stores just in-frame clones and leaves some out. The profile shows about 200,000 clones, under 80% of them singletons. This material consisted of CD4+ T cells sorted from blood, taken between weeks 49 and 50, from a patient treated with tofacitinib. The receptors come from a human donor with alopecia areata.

The DNA of the CDR3 is TGTGCCAGCAGCGCCGACCCCACGGGGGTAGGAAACACCATATATTTT. Protein: CASSADPTGVGNTIYF. The rearrangement joins TRBV9 to TRBJ1-3; D may be TRBD1 (5 bases). V gave up 3 bases and J gave up 4 bases, with 17 bases separating them. Germline V gene lookup returns CDR1 SGDLS and CDR2 YYNGEE. CDR3 length: 16 residues.

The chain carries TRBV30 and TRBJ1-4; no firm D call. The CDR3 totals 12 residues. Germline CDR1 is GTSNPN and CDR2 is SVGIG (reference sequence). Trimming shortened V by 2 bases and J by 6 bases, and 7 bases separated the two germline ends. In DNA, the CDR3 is TGTGCCTGGAGTCTCGGAGATGAAAAACTGTTTTTT. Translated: CAWSLGDEKLFF.

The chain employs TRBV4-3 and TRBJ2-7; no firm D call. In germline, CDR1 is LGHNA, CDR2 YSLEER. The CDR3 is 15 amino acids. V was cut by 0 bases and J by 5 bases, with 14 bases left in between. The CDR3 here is CASSQDIRSRDEQYF. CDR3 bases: TGCGCCAGCAGCCAAGATATCAGGTCTAGGGACGAGCAGTACTTC.

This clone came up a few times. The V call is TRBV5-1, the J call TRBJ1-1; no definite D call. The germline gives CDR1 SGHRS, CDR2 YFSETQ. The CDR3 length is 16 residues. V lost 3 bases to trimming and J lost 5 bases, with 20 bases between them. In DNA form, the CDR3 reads TGCGCCAGCAGCTCTATGACGTCTGGAGTTGGTACTGAAGCTTTCTTT. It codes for CASSSMTSGVGTEAFF.

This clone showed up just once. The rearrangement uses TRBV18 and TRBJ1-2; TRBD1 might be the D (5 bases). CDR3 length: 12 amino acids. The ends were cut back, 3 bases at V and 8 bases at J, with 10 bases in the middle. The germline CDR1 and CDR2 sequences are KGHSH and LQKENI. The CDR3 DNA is TGTGCCAGCTCACCTGGGACCGACGGCTACACCTTC. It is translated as CASSPGTDGYTF. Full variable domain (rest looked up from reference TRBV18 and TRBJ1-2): NAGVMQNPRHLVRRRGQEARLRCSPMKGHSHVYWYRQLPEEGLKFMVYLQKENIIDESGMPKERFSAEFPKEGPSILRIQQVVRGDSAAYFCASSPGTDGYTFGSGTRLTVV.

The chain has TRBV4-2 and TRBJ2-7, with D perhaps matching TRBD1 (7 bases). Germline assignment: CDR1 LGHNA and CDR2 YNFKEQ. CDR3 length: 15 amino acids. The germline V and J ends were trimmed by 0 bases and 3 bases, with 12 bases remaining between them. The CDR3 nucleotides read TGTGCCAGCAGCCAAGATTACAGGGGACTCTACGAGCAGTACTTC. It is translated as CASSQDYRGLYEQYF.